These 16 T cell receptor beta chains were sequenced from one sample in a study of spatial heterogeneity in lung cancer. Regarding time point: sample taken at primary tumor resection. In each case, whole RNA from tumor, nontumor lung or frozen PBMC was sequenced unsorted. Each CDR3 protein gets one entry after TCRdb re-called the 5' RACE reads with MiXCR. Of about 29,000 distinct CDR3 sequences in the sample, roughly 8.4% were seen once. Sample: PBMCs, taken at surgery. These receptors all come from a female donor with early-stage non-small cell lung cancer.

This chain connects TRBV20-1 to TRBJ1-6; 7 bases line up with TRBD1. Germline CDR1 is DFQATT and CDR2 is SNEGSKA (reference sequence). The ends lost 3 bases at V and 2 bases at J; junction bases unmatched: 4. This CDR3 region has 15 residues. The CDR3 region is CSARTGQPYNSPLHF. CDR3 bases: TGCAGTGCTAGGACAGGGCAGCCCTATAATTCACCCCTCCACTTT.

The sample holds many counts of this clonotype. The chain recombines TRBV30 with TRBJ1-6, with D hard to call. V dropped 4 bases and J dropped 0 bases, with 7 bases sitting between them. CDR1 and CDR2 from the germline V gene are GTSNPN and SVGIG (reference sequence). The CDR3 contains 14 residues. As DNA, the CDR3 is TGTGCCTGGACCCTGAGCTCCTATAATTCACCCCTCCACTTT. As protein: CAWTLSSYNSPLHF.

This clonotype was detected many times. The V and J genes are TRBV30 and TRBJ2-3; D is possibly TRBD1 (5 bases). This CDR3 region has 13 residues. Germline CDR1 reads GTSNPN; CDR2 reads SVGIG (reference sequence). Trimming shortened V by 0 bases and J by 3 bases, and 7 bases separated the two germline ends. CDR3 bases: TGTGCCTGGAGTGTACAGGCGACAGATACGCAGTATTTT. It translates to CAWSVQATDTQYF. Complete variable domain (other parts from reference TRBV30 and TRBJ2-3): SQTIHQWPATLVQPVGSPLSLECTVEGTSNPNLYWYRQAAGRGLQLLFYSVGIGQISSEVPQNLSASRPQDRQFILSSKKLLLSDSGFYLCAWSVQATDTQYFGPGTRLTVL.

Many counts were recorded for this clonotype. The chain recombines TRBV7-3 with TRBJ1-2; TRBD1 matches at 11 bases. Looked up from germline, CDR1 is SGHTA and CDR2 is FQGTGA. There are 15 residues in the CDR3. V shed 5 bases, J shed 4 bases, and the junction held 6 bases outside the gene matches. Here the CDR3 reads CASSPSGQGAYGYTF. The CDR3 coding sequence is TGTGCCAGCAGCCCTAGTGGACAGGGGGCCTATGGCTACACCTTC.

As regards this clonotype: A clone one base away is much larger, so this may be a read error. The chain has TRBV7-3 and TRBJ1-6; D is ambiguous. Germline V lookup: CDR1 SGHTA, CDR2 FQGTGA. This CDR3 comprises 13 residues. Written as DNA, the CDR3 is TGTGTCAGCAGCTTATACCCCCAAACTCCCCTCCACTTT. It specifies CVSSLYPQTPLHF. The full variable domain, rest sourced from reference TRBV7-3 and TRBJ1-6, is GAGVSQTPSNKVTEKGKYVELRCDPISGHTALYWYRQSLGQGPEFLIYFQGTGAADDSGLPNDRFFAVRPEGSVSTLKIQRTERGDSAVYLCVSSLYPQTPLHFGNGTRLTVT.

This clonotype appeared many times. This sequence joins TRBV7-8 and TRBJ1-2; D unresolved. Between the trimmed V and J ends, which lost 1 base and 4 bases, there was a span of 4 bases. This CDR3 has 12 residues. Germline CDR1 SGHVS, CDR2 FQNEAQ. CDR3 sequence reads: CASSLEFYGYTF. The CDR3 coding sequence is TGTGCCAGCAGCTTAGAATTCTATGGCTACACCTTC.

This rearrangement joins TRBV5-6 to TRBJ1-1, with a tentative D call TRBD1 (6 bases). V lost 2 bases to trimming and J lost 6 bases, with 11 bases between them. This CDR3 is built from 13 residues. Germline-derived CDR1 and CDR2 are SGHDT and YYEEEE. CDR3 sequence: CASSFDGGAEAFF. DNA for the CDR3: TGTGCCAGCAGCTTTGACGGGGGCGCTGAAGCTTTCTTT.

This clonotype was counted ten times or more. J is TRBJ2-2 and V is TRBV6-5; 7 bases fit TRBD2. There are 14 residues in the CDR3. Germline V CDR1 and CDR2: MNHEY, SVGAGI. The ends lost 10 bases at V and 2 bases at J; junction bases unmatched: 7. The CDR3 sequence is CATSRGFNTGELFF. Here the CDR3 DNA reads TGTGCCACCTCGCGGGGGTTTAACACCGGGGAGCTGTTTTTT.

This chain joins TRBV12-3 or TRBV12-4 and TRBJ1-6; D may be TRBD1 (5 bases). The V gene lost 5 bases and the J gene lost 9 bases, with 11 bases spanning the gap. The CDR3 contains 13 residues. Here the CDR3 reads CASSGTGGSPLHF. The CDR3 DNA reads TGTGCCAGCAGTGGGACTGGGGGTTCACCCCTCCACTTT.

The sample holds a few counts of this clonotype. This sequence joins TRBV5-8 and TRBJ2-1, with TRBD2 matching 7 bases. V trimming: 4 bases; J trimming: 7 bases; junction bases outside the gene matches: 5. From germline, CDR1 is SGHTS and CDR2 YDEGEE. The CDR3 covers 13 residues. CDR3: CASSPWGGNEQFF. The CDR3 coding sequence is TGTGCCAGCAGCCCCTGGGGAGGGAATGAGCAGTTCTTC. Full variable domain (missing parts from reference TRBV5-8 and TRBJ2-1): EAGVTQSPTHLIKTRGQQATLRCSPISGHTSVYWYQQALGLGLQFLLWYDEGEERNRGNFPPRFSGRQFPNYSSELNVNALELEDSALYLCASSPWGGNEQFFGPGTRLTVL.

This clonotype was detected many times. The V and J genes are TRBV19 and TRBJ2-1, with TRBD2 matching over 7 bases. The CDR3 is made up of 15 amino acids. From germline, CDR1 is LNHDA and CDR2 SQIVND (reference sequence). Trimming removed 6 bases from V and 0 bases from J; junction bases left unmatched: 5. CDR3 sequence (DNA): TGTGCCAGTAGCCGGGGGAGGGGCTCCTACAATGAGCAGTTCTTC. It translates to CASSRGRGSYNEQFF.

In its sample, this clonotype was seen many times. CDR3 in DNA: TGTGCCAGCAGCTTGATTCTAAGTGGGAACACTGAAGCTTTCTTT. Translating it yields CASSLILSGNTEAFF. The genes are TRBV5-4 and TRBJ1-1; unclear D gene. CDR1 SGHNT and CDR2 YYREEE come from the germline V gene (reference sequence). V was pared by 1 base and J by 1 base, with 11 bases between. This CDR3 is built from 15 residues. Supplemented by reference TRBV5-4 and TRBJ1-1, the full variable domain reads ETGVTQSPTHLIKTRGQQVTLRCSSQSGHNTVSWYQQALGQGPQFIFQYYREEENGRGNFPPRFSGLQFPNYSSELNVNALELDDSALYLCASSLILSGNTEAFFGQGTRLTVV.

V and J are TRBV4-3 and TRBJ2-1, with 9 bases aligning to TRBD2. This CDR3 is 18 amino acids long. Germline values: CDR1 LGHNA, CDR2 YSLEER. Losses at the gene ends were 2 bases for V and 3 bases for J; bases not matched to a gene: 11. The CDR3 reads CASSQSPLLAGDYNEQFF. The DNA of the CDR3 is TGCGCCAGCAGCCAATCGCCCCTTTTAGCGGGAGACTACAATGAGCAGTTCTTC.

This chain uses TRBV4-3 with TRBJ2-3; D unclear. V lost 4 bases, J lost 4 bases, and 12 bases lay in between. Germline V lookup: CDR1 LGHNA, CDR2 YSLEER. CDR3 length: 14 amino acids. The CDR3 DNA sequence: TGCGCCAGCAGCCGCTTTTTGCTAGCAGATACGCAGTATTTT. Translating gives CASSRFLLADTQYF.

Concerning this clonotype: Possible read error: a much larger clone is one base away. The chain links TRBV5-8 to TRBJ2-7; D possibly corresponds to TRBD2 (5 bases). Trimming removed 1 base at V and 6 bases at J, with 8 bases between. CDR3 length: 12 residues. In germline, CDR1 is SGHTS, CDR2 YDEGEE. The CDR3 loop reads CASSLTRPEQYV. The CDR3 DNA reads TGTGCCAGCAGCTTGACTAGGCCCGAGCAGTACGTC.

In this sample, this clonotype turned up many times. V usage is TRBV14 and J usage is TRBJ1-6; possibly TRBD1 for D (5 bases). V lost 4 bases and J lost 8, with 12 bases in between. Germline-derived CDR1 and CDR2 are SGHDN and FVKESK. This CDR3 spans 14 amino acids. Here the CDR3 reads CASSLLTDYSPLHF. In DNA, the CDR3 is TGTGCCAGCAGCCTACTGACAGATTATTCACCCCTCCACTTT.